A single sample is the source of the 15 T cell receptor beta chains below, sequenced in a study of cytomegalovirus exposure and HLA in healthy donors. In the PCR, 60 Vbeta and 13 Jbeta primers were used. The method was immunoSEQ multiplex PCR; TCRdb's version includes in-frame clones alone and lacks a portion of them. In the table there are 180,000 or so clones, approximately 78% of which are singletons. Specimen: PBMCs. These receptors were obtained from a woman in her forties or fifties in good health and CMV-seropositive.

The V call is TRBV7-2, the J call TRBJ2-7; possibly TRBD2 for D (5 bases). The CDR3 extends over 13 amino acids. Germline V gene sequence: CDR1 SGHTA, CDR2 FQGNSA. V dropped 2 bases and J dropped 6 bases, with 11 bases sitting between them. Written as DNA, the CDR3 is TGTGCCAGCAGCTTATATTTGGCGGGCGAGCAGTACTTC. Translating it yields CASSLYLAGEQYF.

There are a few counts of this clone. The J gene is TRBJ2-7, the V gene TRBV29-1; 8 bases line up with TRBD2. Losses at the gene ends were 4 bases for V and 2 bases for J; bases not matched to a gene: 7. The length of the CDR3 is 14 residues. Per the germline V gene, CDR1 is SQVTM and CDR2 is ANQGSEA. In DNA form, the CDR3 reads TGCAGCGTTGTGTCCCAGCGGGGGACCTACGAGCAGTACTTC. Protein: CSVVSQRGTYEQYF.

The J gene is TRBJ2-2, the V gene TRBV5-1; 9 bases agree with TRBD1. The germline gives CDR1 SGHRS, CDR2 YFSETQ. J gave up 0 bases and V 1 base, and 7 bases lay outside the gene matches. The CDR3 extends over 18 amino acids. The DNA of the CDR3 is TGCGCCAGCAGCTTGTCCAGAACAGGGGGCGCGAACACCGGGGAGCTGTTTTTT. Translation: CASSLSRTGGANTGELFF.

CDR3 amino acids: CSVELTGTSTYNEQFF. The CDR3 bases are TGCAGCGTTGAACTTACCGGGACTAGCACATACAATGAGCAGTTCTTC. J is TRBJ2-1 and V is TRBV29-1; 9 positions agree with TRBD2. The V segment lost 2 bases and the J segment 4 bases; nucleotides outside the gene matches: 9. In germline, CDR1 is SQVTM, CDR2 ANQGSEA. The CDR3 sequence is 16 residues long.

The chain is built from TRBV18 and TRBJ1-1; 7 bases fit TRBD1. Losses at the gene ends were 2 bases for V and 7 bases for J; bases not matched to a gene: 4. Germline CDR1 and CDR2: KGHSH and LQKENI. This CDR3 comprises 13 residues. CDR3 loop: CASSPSGQLEAFF. The CDR3 coding sequence is TGTGCCAGCTCACCATCGGGACAGCTTGAAGCTTTCTTT.

J is TRBJ2-2 and V is TRBV6-1; 9 bases align to TRBD1. The germline V gene has CDR1 MNHNS and CDR2 SASEGT. J lost 5 bases, V lost 5 bases, and 3 bases had no gene match. The CDR3 spans 14 residues. The CDR3 DNA reads TGTGCCAGCAGTTGGGACAGGGAAACCGGGGAGCTGTTTTTT. It encodes CASSWDRETGELFF.

The chain links TRBV2 to TRBJ1-5, with D tentatively TRBD1 (5 bases). Deletions cut 6 bases from V and 7 bases from J, with 13 bases between. Germline CDR1 reads SNHLY; CDR2 reads FYNNEI. There are 13 residues in the CDR3. The DNA for the CDR3 is TGTGCCAGCAGGGGGGAGGGAGGGCAGCCCCAGCATTTT. Translated, it gives CASRGEGGQPQHF.

The gene calls are TRBV7-9 and TRBJ2-5, with 14 positions matching TRBD2. The CDR3 runs 15 residues. V lost 3 bases to trimming and J lost 5 bases; unmatched junction nucleotides: 2. The V gene's germline CDR1 is SEHNR and CDR2 FQNEAQ (reference sequence). The CDR3 DNA follows: TGTGCCAGCAGCTTGACTAGCGGGGGGGCCGAGACCCAGTACTTC. Amino acids: CASSLTSGGAETQYF.

This clone was seen only once. The chain links TRBV18 to TRBJ2-2; 11 bases map to TRBD2. The germline CDR1 and CDR2 sequences are KGHSH and LQKENI. The V gene end was trimmed by 3 bases and the J gene end by 3 bases; junction bases not matched to a gene: 9. The CDR3 spans 18 residues. The CDR3 spells CASSPGLAGGVHTGELFF. The CDR3 DNA follows: TGTGCCAGCTCACCGGGGCTAGCGGGAGGTGTGCACACCGGGGAGCTGTTTTTT.

CDR3 sequence (DNA): TGTGCCAGCTCACCAAAGGGGGTAGAAGCTTTCTTT. Translating gives CASSPKGVEAFF. This chain joins TRBV18 and TRBJ1-1; maybe TRBD1 (6 bases). With 2 bases removed from V and 8 bases from J, the gap between germline ends came to 9 bases. The CDR3 contains 12 residues. The germline V gene has CDR1 KGHSH and CDR2 LQKENI.

The chain carries TRBV28 and TRBJ2-3, with 14 bases aligning to TRBD2. CDR1 and CDR2 (germline): MDHEN, SYDVKM. This CDR3 contains 16 residues. Unmatched junction bases numbered 7, after V lost 7 bases and J lost 4 bases. CDR3 in amino acids: CASTLGLAGGPDTQYF. CDR3 in DNA: TGTGCCAGCACCCTCGGACTAGCGGGGGGTCCAGATACGCAGTATTTT. The full variable domain, completed using reference TRBV28 and TRBJ2-3, is DVKVTQSSRYLVKRTGEKVFLECVQDMDHENMFWYRQDPGLGLRLIYFSYDVKMKEKGDIPEGYSVSREKKERFSLILESASTNQTSMYLCASTLGLAGGPDTQYFGPGTRLTVL.

The chain joins TRBV28 to TRBJ2-7, with 10 nucleotides matching TRBD2. Unmatched junction bases numbered 4, after V lost 6 bases and J lost 2 bases. From germline, CDR1 is MDHEN and CDR2 SYDVKM. The CDR3 is 14 amino acids. The CDR3 coding sequence is TGTGCCAGCAGCTATAGCGGGAGGCCCTACGAGCAGTACTTC. Translating it yields CASSYSGRPYEQYF.

The sample holds a few counts of this clone. The rearrangement uses TRBV5-4 and TRBJ2-3; 9 nucleotides line up with TRBD1. The V gene's germline CDR1 is SGHNT and CDR2 YYREEE (reference sequence). The CDR3 has 15 residues. After removal of 4 bases from V and 8 bases from J, the junction contained 11 bases not matched to a gene. CDR3 sequence reads: CASSLASTGGVTQYF. The CDR3 DNA reads TGTGCCAGCAGCCTGGCTTCGACAGGGGGAGTTACGCAGTATTTT.

The CDR3 spells CASSRRTEANYGYTF. The CDR3 DNA reads as TGTGCCAGCTCCCGGAGGACAGAAGCTAACTATGGCTACACCTTC. V gene TRBV18 combines with J gene TRBJ1-2; TRBD1 is a possible D gene (6 bases). CDR1 is KGHSH, CDR2 LQKENI, per germline. V shed 6 bases and J shed 0 bases, with 14 bases lying between them. The CDR3 consists of 15 residues.

The chain uses TRBV6-5 and TRBJ1-1; the D is unclear. This CDR3 region has 15 residues. V lost 4 bases and J 2 bases, leaving 14 bases between the germline ends. Looked up from germline, CDR1 is MNHEY and CDR2 is SVGAGI. CDR3 sequence reads: CASSSGSRTNTEAFF. Written as DNA, the CDR3 is TGTGCCAGCAGTTCCGGGTCTCGAACAAACACTGAAGCTTTCTTT.